This T cell receptor beta chain was recorded in a study of shared clonotypes between healthy human individuals. Study-level information: CD4 naive and memory got three plates each, CD8 naive two, CD8 memory one.

The method was immunoSEQ multiplex PCR; TCRdb's version includes in-frame clones alone and lacks a portion of them. The data contain 98,000 or so clones, around 65% of them singletons. Trimming left V 5 bases short and J 6 bases short, with 16 bases between. The CDR3 consists of 15 residues. Germline V CDR1 and CDR2: SGHVS, FQNEAQ. Specimen: memory CD8+ T cells sorted from blood. Indicated subset: CD45RO+ cells pooled with CCR7-negative TemRA cells. The source is a woman in her twenties or thirties in good health. This sequence joins TRBV7-8 and TRBJ2-2; perhaps D is TRBD1 or TRBD2 (6 bases each). The CDR3 is CASSPFSGEAGELFF. The DNA for the CDR3 is TGTGCCAGCAGCCCCTTCTCAGGGGAGGCCGGGGAGCTGTTTTTT.